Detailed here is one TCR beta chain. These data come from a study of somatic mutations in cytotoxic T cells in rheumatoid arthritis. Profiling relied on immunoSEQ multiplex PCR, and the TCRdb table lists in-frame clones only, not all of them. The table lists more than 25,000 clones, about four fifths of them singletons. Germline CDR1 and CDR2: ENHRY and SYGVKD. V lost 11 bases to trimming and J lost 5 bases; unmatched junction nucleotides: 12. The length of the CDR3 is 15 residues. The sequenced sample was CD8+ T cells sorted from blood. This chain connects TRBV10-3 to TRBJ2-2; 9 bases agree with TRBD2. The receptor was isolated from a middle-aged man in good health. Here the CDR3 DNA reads TGTGCCGCCCAGGGGCGGGAGGGCCGTACCGGGGAGCTGTTTTTT. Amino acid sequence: CAAQGREGRTGELFF.